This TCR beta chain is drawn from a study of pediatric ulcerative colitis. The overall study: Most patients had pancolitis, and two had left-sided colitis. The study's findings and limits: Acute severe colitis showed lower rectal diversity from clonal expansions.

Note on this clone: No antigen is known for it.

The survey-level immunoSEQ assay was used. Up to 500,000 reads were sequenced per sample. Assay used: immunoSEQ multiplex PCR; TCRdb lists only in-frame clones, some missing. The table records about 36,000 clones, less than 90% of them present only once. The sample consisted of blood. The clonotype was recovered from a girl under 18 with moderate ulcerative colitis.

CDR3 in DNA: TGTGCCAGCAGCCAAGTTTCGTCCAACCGCTATGGCTACACCTTC. This translates into CASSQVSSNRYGYTF. The chain employs TRBV14 and TRBJ1-2; D is undetermined. This CDR3 contains 15 residues. The V end lost 1 base, the J end lost 4 bases, and 13 bases lay between the germline ends. Germline CDR1 reads SGHDN; CDR2 reads FVKESK.